These 9 T cell receptor beta chains were all obtained from the same sample, sequenced in a study of blood T cell repertoires in COVID-19. The assay was immunoSEQ multiplex PCR, and TCRdb's table has in-frame clones only and misses some. The sample holds about 210,000 clones, roughly 86% seen once. Sequencing used peripheral blood. Source of these receptors: a woman aged 45-65 years with active or convalescent COVID-19.

The chain recombines TRBV4-1 with TRBJ1-2; maybe TRBD1 (5 bases). Germline-derived CDR1 and CDR2 are MGHRA and YSYEKL. The V end was cut by 2 bases, the J end by 1 base, with 8 bases between. The CDR3 runs 14 residues. The CDR3 nucleotides read TGCGCCAGCAGCCAATTCGACAGTAACTATGGCTACACCTTC. Its protein is CASSQFDSNYGYTF.

The genes are TRBV28 and TRBJ2-2; TRBD1 agrees at 8 bases. The CDR3 consists of 19 residues. The trim removed 3 bases at V and 1 base at J, leaving 13 bases unmatched. From germline, CDR1 is MDHEN and CDR2 SYDVKM. The CDR3 protein is CASSFPSRQGAGNTGELFF. The CDR3 coding sequence is TGTGCCAGCAGTTTCCCCTCTAGGCAGGGGGCCGGGAACACCGGGGAGCTGTTTTTT.

The DNA for the CDR3 is TGTGCCTGGGGGCAAGGGAGCCCGGCGTCTGGAAACACCATATATTTT. It translates to CAWGQGSPASGNTIYF. The chain links TRBV30 to TRBJ1-3; D remains unclear. Germline V gives CDR1 GTSNPN, CDR2 SVGIG (reference sequence). V lost 5 bases and J 1 base, leaving 18 bases between the germline ends. The CDR3 sequence is 16 residues long. Full variable domain (missing parts from reference TRBV30 and TRBJ1-3): SQTIHQWPATLVQPVGSPLSLECTVEGTSNPNLYWYRQAAGRGLQLLFYSVGIGQISSEVPQNLSASRPQDRQFILSSKKLLLSDSGFYLCAWGQGSPASGNTIYFGEGSWLTVV.

The V call is TRBV5-1, the J call TRBJ1-2, with 7 nucleotides matching TRBD1. The V gene's germline CDR1 is SGHRS and CDR2 YFSETQ. V lost 2 bases to trimming and J lost 0 bases; unmatched junction nucleotides: 4. This CDR3 has 15 amino acids. The CDR3 spells CASSLLGQANYGYTF. Written as DNA, the CDR3 is TGCGCCAGCAGCTTACTCGGACAGGCTAACTATGGCTACACCTTC.

This chain uses TRBV5-1 with TRBJ1-2, with 7 bases aligning to TRBD1. V was pared by 4 bases and J by 3 bases, with 9 bases of the junction left unmatched. The germline gives CDR1 SGHRS, CDR2 YFSETQ. This CDR3 is built from 15 residues. The CDR3 sequence is CASSPQGTDHYGYTF. The CDR3 region has the DNA TGCGCCAGCAGCCCTCAGGGGACAGACCACTATGGCTACACCTTC.

The chain links TRBV29-1 to TRBJ2-3; D may be TRBD2 (5 bases). CDR1 is SQVTM, CDR2 ANQGSEA, per germline. The CDR3 spans 16 residues. The V end lost 0 bases, the J end lost 0 bases, and 13 bases lay between the germline ends. Here the CDR3 reads CSVEDPRVTSTDTQYF. The CDR3 bases are TGCAGCGTTGAAGATCCGAGGGTCACTAGCACAGATACGCAGTATTTT.

The chain employs TRBV11-2 and TRBJ2-3; D is perhaps TRBD1 (5 bases). The CDR3 runs 16 residues. Between the trimmed V and J ends, which lost 0 bases and 1 base, there was a span of 11 bases. Per germline, CDR1 SGHAT and CDR2 FQNNGV. CDR3 protein: CASSLDLKGRTDTQYF. CDR3 bases: TGTGCCAGCAGCTTAGATCTGAAGGGGCGCACAGATACGCAGTATTTT. Complete variable domain (other parts from reference TRBV11-2 and TRBJ2-3): EAGVAQSPRYKIIEKRQSVAFWCNPISGHATLYWYQQILGQGPKLLIQFQNNGVVDDSQLPKDRFSAERLKGVDSTLKIQPAKLEDSAVYLCASSLDLKGRTDTQYFGPGTRLTVL.

The rearrangement links TRBV24-1 to TRBJ2-5; 7 bases align to TRBD1. Trimming at V came to 3 bases and at J to 5 bases, leaving 8 bases not matched to a gene. Germline lookup yields CDR1 KGHDR and CDR2 SFDVKD. The CDR3 runs 15 residues. The CDR3 protein is CATSDPRGLSETQYF. CDR3 sequence (DNA): TGTGCCACCAGTGATCCGAGGGGGCTATCTGAGACCCAGTACTTC.

The rearrangement links TRBV28 to TRBJ2-5; 9 bases align to TRBD1. CDR3 size: 16 residues. The J segment lost 0 bases and the V segment lost 5 bases, leaving 7 bases of the junction unmatched. Germline V CDR1 and CDR2: MDHEN, SYDVKM. The CDR3 is CASSTDRGTYQETQYF. CDR3 nucleotide sequence: TGTGCCAGCAGTACCGACAGGGGGACCTACCAAGAGACCCAGTACTTC.